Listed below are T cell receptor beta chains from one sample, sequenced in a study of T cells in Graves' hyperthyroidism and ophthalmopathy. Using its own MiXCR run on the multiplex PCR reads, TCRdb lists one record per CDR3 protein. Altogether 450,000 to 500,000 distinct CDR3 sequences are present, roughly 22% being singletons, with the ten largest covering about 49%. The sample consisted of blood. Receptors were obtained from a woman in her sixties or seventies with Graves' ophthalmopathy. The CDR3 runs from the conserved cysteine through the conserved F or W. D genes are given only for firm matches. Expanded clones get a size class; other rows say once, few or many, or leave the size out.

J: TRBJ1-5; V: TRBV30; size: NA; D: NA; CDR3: CAWSTTVGQPQHF; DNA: TGTGCCTGGAGCACGACAGTGGGTCAGCCCCAGCATTTT
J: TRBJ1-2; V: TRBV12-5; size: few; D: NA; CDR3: CASGPLRGYTF; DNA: TGTGCTAGTGGTCCCCTCCGAGGCTACACCTTC
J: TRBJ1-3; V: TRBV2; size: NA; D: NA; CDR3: CASSGAGNTIYF; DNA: TGTGCCAGTTCAGGGGCCGGAAACACCATATATTTT
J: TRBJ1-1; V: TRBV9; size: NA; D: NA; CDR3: CASSVGVATEAFF; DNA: TGTGCCAGCAGCGTAGGGGTAGCGACTGAAGCTTTCTTT
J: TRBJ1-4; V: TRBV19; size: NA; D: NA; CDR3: CASNRATNEKLFF; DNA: TGTGCCAGTAACAGGGCAACTAATGAAAAACTGTTTTTT
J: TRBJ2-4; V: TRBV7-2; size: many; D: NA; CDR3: CASSPSARAANIQYF; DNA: TGTGCCAGCAGCCCTTCGGCCCGGGCGGCAAACATTCAGTACTTC
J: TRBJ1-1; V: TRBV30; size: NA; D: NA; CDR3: CAWTVTGVAFF; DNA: TGTGCCTGGACTGTTACTGGGGTGGCTTTCTTT
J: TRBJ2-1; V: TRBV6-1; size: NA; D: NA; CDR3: CASRGGEEVNEQFF; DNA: TGTGCCAGCAGGGGGGGAGAGGAGGTGAATGAGCAGTTCTTC
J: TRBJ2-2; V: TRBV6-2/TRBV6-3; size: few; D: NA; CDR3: CASSYPIGLTGELFF; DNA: TGTGCCAGCAGTTACCCCATAGGTTTAACCGGGGAGCTGTTTTTT
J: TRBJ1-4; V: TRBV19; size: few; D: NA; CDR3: CASSYRHSSTNEKLFF; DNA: TGTGCCAGTAGTTACCGCCACAGTTCAACTAATGAAAAACTGTTTTTT
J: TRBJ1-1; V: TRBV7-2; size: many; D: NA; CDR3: CASSLDRGGTEAFF; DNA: TGTGCCAGCAGCTTAGACAGAGGCGGCACTGAAGCTTTCTTT
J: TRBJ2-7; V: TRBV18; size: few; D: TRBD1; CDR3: CASSPRQGYEQYF; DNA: TGTGCCAGCTCGCCAAGACAGGGCTACGAGCAGTACTTC
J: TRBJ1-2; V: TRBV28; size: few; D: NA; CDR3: CASSLEDMTNYGYTF; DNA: TGTGCCAGCAGTTTAGAGGACATGACTAACTATGGCTACACCTTC
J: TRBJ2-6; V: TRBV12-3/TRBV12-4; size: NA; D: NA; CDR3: CASSLRGFVSGANVLTF; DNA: TGTGCCAGCAGTCTCCGTGGTTTTGTCTCTGGGGCCAACGTCCTGACTTTC
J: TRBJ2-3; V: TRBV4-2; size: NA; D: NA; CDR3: CASSQDWPSGNTDTQYF; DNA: TGTGCCAGCAGCCAAGATTGGCCCAGCGGAAACACAGATACGCAGTATTTT
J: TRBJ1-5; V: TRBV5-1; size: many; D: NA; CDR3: CASSLDGIFNQPQHF; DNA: TGCGCCAGCAGCTTGGACGGTATATTCAATCAGCCCCAGCATTTT
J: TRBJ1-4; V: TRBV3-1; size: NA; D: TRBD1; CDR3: CASSRQGSDEKLFF; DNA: TGTGCCAGCAGCCGACAGGGGTCAGATGAAAAACTGTTTTTT
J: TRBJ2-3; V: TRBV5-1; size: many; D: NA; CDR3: CASSLDGTDTQYF; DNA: TGCGCCAGCAGCTTGGACGGAACAGATACGCAGTATTTT
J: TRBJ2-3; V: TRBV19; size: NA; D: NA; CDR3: CASSPSGYTDTQYF; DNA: TGTGCCAGTAGTCCCTCGGGATACACAGATACGCAGTATTTT
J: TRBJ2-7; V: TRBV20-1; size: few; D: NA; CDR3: CSAVPNSLTYEQYF; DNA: TGCAGTGCCGTCCCCAACAGCCTGACCTACGAGCAGTACTTC
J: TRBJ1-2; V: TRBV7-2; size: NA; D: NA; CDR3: CASSLSADPGYGYTF; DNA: TGTGCCAGCAGCTTATCGGCAGATCCGGGCTATGGCTACACCTTC
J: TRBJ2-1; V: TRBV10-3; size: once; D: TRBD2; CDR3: CAISDLAGGPNEQFF; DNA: TGTGCCATCAGTGACTTAGCGGGAGGACCTAATGAGCAGTTCTTC
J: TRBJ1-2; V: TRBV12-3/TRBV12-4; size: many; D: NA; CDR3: CASNPSGTYGYTF; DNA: TGTGCCAGCAACCCCTCGGGGACTTATGGCTACACCTTC
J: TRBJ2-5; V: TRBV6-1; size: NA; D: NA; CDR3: CASSQNSETQYF; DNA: TGTGCCAGCAGCCAGAATTCCGAGACCCAGTACTTC
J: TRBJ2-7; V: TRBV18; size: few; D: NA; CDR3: CASSHTGQTYEQYF; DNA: TGTGCCAGCTCACATACAGGGCAGACCTACGAGCAGTACTTC
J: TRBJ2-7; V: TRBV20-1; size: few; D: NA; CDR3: CSASLGSARSYEQYF; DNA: TGCAGTGCTAGTTTGGGTTCTGCACGCTCCTACGAGCAGTACTTC
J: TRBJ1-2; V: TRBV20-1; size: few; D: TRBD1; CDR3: CSALASGQGAANYGYTF; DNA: TGCAGTGCCCTCGCTTCCGGACAGGGGGCGGCTAACTATGGCTACACCTTC
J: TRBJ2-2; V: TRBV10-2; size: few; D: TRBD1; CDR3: CASSGTETGELFF; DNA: TGCGCCAGCTCTGGGACAGAGACCGGGGAGCTGTTTTTT
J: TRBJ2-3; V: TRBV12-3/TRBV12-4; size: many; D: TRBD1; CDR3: CASRGTGGTDTQYF; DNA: TGTGCCAGCAGGGGGACAGGCGGCACAGATACGCAGTATTTT
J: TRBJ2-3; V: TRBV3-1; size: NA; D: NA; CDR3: CASSQVVRTDTQYF; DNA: TGTGCCAGCAGCCAAGTCGTTCGCACAGATACGCAGTATTTT
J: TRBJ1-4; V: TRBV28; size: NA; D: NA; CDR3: CASSLLSPLGKLFF; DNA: TGTGCCAGCAGCCTCCTTTCCCCCCTTGGAAAACTGTTTTTT
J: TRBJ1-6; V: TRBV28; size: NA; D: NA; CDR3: CASSPNSPLHF; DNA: TGTGCCAGCAGTCCGAATTCACCCCTCCACTTT
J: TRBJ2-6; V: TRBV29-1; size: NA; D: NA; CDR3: CSVGADSGANVLTF; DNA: TGCAGCGTTGGTGCTGACTCTGGGGCCAACGTCCTGACTTTC
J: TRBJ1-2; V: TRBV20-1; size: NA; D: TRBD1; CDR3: CSARDTLRTGVHYGYTF; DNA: TGCAGTGCTAGAGACACCCTCCGGACAGGGGTGCACTATGGCTACACCTTC
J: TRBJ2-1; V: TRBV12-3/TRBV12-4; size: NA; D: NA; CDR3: CASSFGGFNEQFF; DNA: TGTGCCAGCAGTTTTGGGGGCTTCAATGAGCAGTTCTTC
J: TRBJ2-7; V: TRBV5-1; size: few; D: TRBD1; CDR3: CASSLGPQGVSSYEQYF; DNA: TGCGCCAGCAGCTTGGGCCCCCAGGGGGTTAGCTCCTACGAGCAGTACTTC
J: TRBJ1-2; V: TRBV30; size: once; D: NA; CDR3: CAWRALNYGYTF; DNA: TGTGCCTGGAGAGCCCTAAACTATGGCTACACCTTC
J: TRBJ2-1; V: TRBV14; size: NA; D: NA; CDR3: CASSLHSRSRNNEQFF; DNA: TGTGCCAGCAGCCTGCACTCGAGATCAAGGAACAATGAGCAGTTCTTC
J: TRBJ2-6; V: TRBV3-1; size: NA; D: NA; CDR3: CASSLRVSGANVLTF; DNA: TGTGCCAGCAGCCTCAGGGTGTCTGGGGCCAACGTCCTGACTTTC
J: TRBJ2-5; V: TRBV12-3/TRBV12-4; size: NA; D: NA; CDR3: CASSLGGDGAETQYF; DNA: TGTGCCAGCAGTTTAGGGGGGGACGGGGCTGAGACCCAGTACTTC
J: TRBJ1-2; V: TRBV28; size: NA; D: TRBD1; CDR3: CASSFGTASYGYTF; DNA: TGTGCCAGCAGTTTCGGGACAGCCAGTTATGGCTACACCTTC
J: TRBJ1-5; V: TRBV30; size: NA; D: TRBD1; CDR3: CAWRIPGGQNQPQHF; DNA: TGTGCCTGGAGGATCCCAGGGGGACAGAATCAGCCCCAGCATTTT
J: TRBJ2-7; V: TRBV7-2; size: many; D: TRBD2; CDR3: CASSYGLAGAYEQYF; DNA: TGTGCCAGCAGCTACGGACTAGCGGGTGCCTACGAGCAGTACTTC
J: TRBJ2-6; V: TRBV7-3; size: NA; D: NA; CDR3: CASSPRRGANVLTF; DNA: TGTGCCAGCAGCCCAAGGCGGGGGGCCAACGTCCTGACTTTC